This TCR beta chain was sequenced for a study of blood T cell repertoires in COVID-19. Across the study: Sites across the United States, Italy and Spain contributed samples from acute and convalescent COVID-19. In each case, the material was cDNA or gDNA derived from T cells, B-cell-depleted T cells, or PBMCs.

As processed by the authors: Reference gene primer amplification yielded estimated nucleated cell counts. The repertoire was sequenced with immunoSEQ multiplex PCR; TCRdb's copy has only in-frame clones and lacks some. That table supplies the V and J calls and clone size; D and trimming were determined from the DNA. The sample holds about 35,000 clones, around 87% seen once. V was pared by 3 bases and J by 6 bases, with 15 bases between. The germline V gene encodes CDR1 DFQATT and CDR2 SNEGSKA (reference sequence). The CDR3 has 13 amino acids. Sequenced sample: peripheral blood. J is TRBJ2-7 and V is TRBV20-1; TRBD2 is a possible D gene (6 bases). The TCR sequence derives from an elderly man with active COVID-19. CDR3 DNA: TGCAGTGCTAGTGAGCTAGCGCAGGGCGAGCAGTACTTC. This sequence encodes CSASELAQGEQYF.